This TCR beta chain was sequenced for a study of T-cell memory formation after mild COVID-19. Across the whole study: There were largely donor-specific TCR clusters. General study points: Second-wave clones peaking on day 37 lacked confirmed SARS-CoV-2 specificity. Contracting clones localized mainly to CM and EM when CD4+ and mainly to EMRA when CD8+.

Deletions cut 4 bases from V and 8 bases from J, with 20 bases between. Germline CDR1 SGHVS, CDR2 FNYEAQ. CDR3 length equals 16 residues. Details on this clonotype: Its matching antigen is unknown.

UMIs and sample barcodes were carried by the TCR alpha and TCR beta cDNA libraries that 5'RACE produced using constant-segment primers. MiXCR, applied by TCRdb to the 5' RACE reads, yields one record per CDR3 protein. Of more than 250,000 distinct CDR3 sequences listed, 15% to 20% are singletons. The sequence was obtained from a man between 18 and 29 years old who had mild COVID-19 (a few samples of this study predate the infection). Cell type and time point are not known. Sequencing was done on a sample of PBMCs or a T cell subset sorted from them (not recorded which). The rearrangement links TRBV7-6 to TRBJ1-4; D not certain. Written as DNA, the CDR3 is TGTGCCAGCAGCTGCCGTTGTGGGGAGCTCGAAGAAAAACTGTTTTTT. Translation: CASSCRCGELEEKLFF.